This T cell receptor beta chain appears in the sequencing data of a study of kidney transplant recipient with SARS-CoV-2 infection. TCRdb reprocessed the reads with MiXCR, giving one entry per CDR3 protein. This sample carries 200,000 to 300,000 distinct CDR3 sequences, around 28% of them seen once, and the ten largest clones take more than 6.5%. The CDR3 extends over 16 amino acids. The germline V gene encodes CDR1 MNHNS and CDR2 SASEGT. Here the sequenced sample was a blood sample, taken at baseline and between days 110 and 120 from a kidney transplant recipient. The TCR sequence derives from a male patient in his thirties who had COVID-19 and was a kidney transplant recipient. Some T cells may be transferred from the graft donor. The V call is TRBV6-1, the J call TRBJ2-7; D perhaps matches TRBD2 (6 bases). With the DNA end fitting TRBJ2-5 better, the J assignment may be wrong. CDR3 in amino acids: CASSWGLAGPQETQYF. For the CDR3, the DNA is TGTGCCAGCAGTTGGGGACTGGCGGGACCCCAAGAGACCCAGTACTTC.